This paragraph covers one T cell receptor (beta chain) sequence. The antigen is undetermined. Donors in the study were healthy people who gave bone marrow. These data are taken from a study of cytomegalovirus exposure and HLA in healthy donors. General study points: An apparent linkage of common viral pathogens to several of the most significant clusters emerged in a later analysis. It was 164 TCR beta chains that were listed as cytomegalovirus-associated.

CDR3 length: 19 amino acids. V lost 5 bases and J lost 1; bases outside the gene matches: 13. CDR1 is SGHRS, CDR2 YFSETQ, per germline. A multiplex PCR was run with 60 Vbeta primers and 13 Jbeta primers. This table comes from immunoSEQ multiplex PCR, and its TCRdb copy is limited to in-frame clones, with some not included. Of more than 85,000 clones in the sample, 65% to 80% were seen once. The source is a woman aged 45-65 years in good health and CMV-seropositive. The sample comprised PBMCs. This chain joins TRBV5-1 and TRBJ1-6; TRBD1 aligns across 9 bases. CDR3: CASSPGTGKTGSYNSPLHF. Written as DNA, the CDR3 is TGCGCCAGCAGTCCCGGGACAGGGAAGACGGGTTCCTATAATTCACCCCTCCACTTT.